The source of this T cell receptor (beta chain) is a study of identical twins. Study-level results: Excess sharing between twins was weaker in beta out-of-frame sequences.

Healthy Caucasians alone served as donors. For this clonotype: What it recognizes is unknown.

Addition of a universal primer site occurred through template switching, and cDNA carried unique molecular identifiers. One entry per CDR3 protein results from TCRdb running MiXCR on the 5' RACE reads. Seen here are approximately 530,000 distinct CDR3 sequences, around 24% observed once, and the top ten hold approximately 0.52%. Germline V gene lookup returns CDR1 MDHEN and CDR2 SYDVKM. V lost 5 bases and J 2 bases, leaving 9 bases between the germline ends. The CDR3 has 14 amino acids. The sample also formed part of further work on yellow fever vaccine responses in identical twins.

What was sequenced was CD4+ T cells sorted from blood. J is TRBJ2-2 and V is TRBV28; no reliable D call. This clonotype originated in a woman under 30 in good health. Here the CDR3 reads CASSRVLNTGELFF. CDR3 coding DNA: TGTGCCAGCAGTCGGGTCCTCAACACCGGGGAGCTGTTTTTT.